This T cell receptor beta chain was sequenced in a study of blood T cell repertoires in COVID-19. Study information: Both acute and convalescent COVID-19 samples were obtained from the United States, Italy and Spain. The analysed material was cDNA or gDNA that came from T cells, B-cell-depleted T cells, or PBMCs.

With V trimmed by 2 bases and J by 0 bases, 1 base remained unmatched. The CDR3 runs to 16 residues. Germline-derived CDR1 and CDR2 are SGHTA and FQGNSA. Original processing methods: Amplification of reference gene primers provided the estimated nucleated cell counts. Assay used: immunoSEQ multiplex PCR; TCRdb lists only in-frame clones, some missing. The V and J calls and clone size are taken from that table; D and trimming were inferred from the DNA. The data contain about 120,000 clones, around three quarters of them seen just once; the ten biggest clones take up 3% to 4.5%. The receptor comes from a woman aged 80 or older with acute or convalescent COVID-19. The rearrangement uses TRBV7-2 and TRBJ2-6; 7 bases agree with TRBD1. Sequenced material: peripheral blood. CDR3 sequence reads: CASSLPGGSGANVLTF. CDR3 nucleotide sequence: TGTGCCAGCAGCTTACCAGGGGGCTCTGGGGCCAACGTCCTGACTTTC.